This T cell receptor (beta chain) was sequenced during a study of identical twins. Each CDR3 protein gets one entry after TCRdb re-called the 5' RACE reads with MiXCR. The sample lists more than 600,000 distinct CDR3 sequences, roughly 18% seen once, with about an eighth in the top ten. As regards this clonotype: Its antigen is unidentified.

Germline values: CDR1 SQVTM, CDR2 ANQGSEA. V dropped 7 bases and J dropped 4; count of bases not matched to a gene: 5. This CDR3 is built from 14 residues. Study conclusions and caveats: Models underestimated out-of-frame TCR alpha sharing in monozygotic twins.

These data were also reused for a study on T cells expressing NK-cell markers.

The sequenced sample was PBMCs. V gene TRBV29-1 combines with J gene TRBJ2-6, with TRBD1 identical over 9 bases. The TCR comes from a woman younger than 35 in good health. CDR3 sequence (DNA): TGCAGCGCCCAACAGGGGGCAGGGGCCAACGTCCTGACTTTC. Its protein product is CSAQQGAGANVLTF.